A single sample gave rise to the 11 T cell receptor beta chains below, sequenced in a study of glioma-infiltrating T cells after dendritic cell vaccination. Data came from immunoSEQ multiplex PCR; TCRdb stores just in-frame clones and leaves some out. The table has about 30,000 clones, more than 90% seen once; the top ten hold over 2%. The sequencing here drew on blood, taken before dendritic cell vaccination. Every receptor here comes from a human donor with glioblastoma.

The CDR3 coding sequence is TGTGCCACCAGCAGAGGTCCGGACACTGAAGCTTTCTTT. Amino acid sequence: CATSRGPDTEAFF. This rearrangement joins TRBV15 to TRBJ1-1; no clear D gene. V lost 1 base and J 3 bases, leaving 6 bases between the germline ends. The CDR3 spans 13 residues. Germline values: CDR1 LNHNV, CDR2 YYDKDF (reference sequence).

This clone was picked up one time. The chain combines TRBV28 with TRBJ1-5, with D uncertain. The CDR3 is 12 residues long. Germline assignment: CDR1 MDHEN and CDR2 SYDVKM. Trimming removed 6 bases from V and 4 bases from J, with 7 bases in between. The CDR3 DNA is TGTGCCAGCAGATCGCAGAATCAGCCCCAGCATTTT. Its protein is CASRSQNQPQHF. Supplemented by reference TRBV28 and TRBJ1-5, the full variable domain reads DVKVTQSSRYLVKRTGEKVFLECVQDMDHENMFWYRQDPGLGLRLIYFSYDVKMKEKGDIPEGYSVSREKKERFSLILESASTNQTSMYLCASRSQNQPQHFGDGTRLSIL.

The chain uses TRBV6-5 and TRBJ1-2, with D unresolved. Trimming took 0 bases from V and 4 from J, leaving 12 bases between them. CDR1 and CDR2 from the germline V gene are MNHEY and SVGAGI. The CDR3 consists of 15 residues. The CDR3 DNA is TGTGCCAGCAGTTACTCGGGGAGATTGGCCTATGGCTACACCTTC. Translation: CASSYSGRLAYGYTF.

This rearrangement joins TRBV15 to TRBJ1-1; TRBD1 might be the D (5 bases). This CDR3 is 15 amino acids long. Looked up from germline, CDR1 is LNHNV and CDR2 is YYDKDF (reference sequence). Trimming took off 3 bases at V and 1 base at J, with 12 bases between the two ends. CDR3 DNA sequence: TGTGCCACCAGCAGGGCTCAGGGCGGGAACACTGAAGCTTTCTTT. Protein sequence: CATSRAQGGNTEAFF. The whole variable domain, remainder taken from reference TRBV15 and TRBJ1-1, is DAMVIQNPRYQVTQFGKPVTLSCSQTLNHNVMYWYQQKSSQAPKLLFHYYDKDFNNEADTPDNFQSRRPNTSFCFLDIRSPGLGDTAMYLCATSRAQGGNTEAFFGQGTRLTVV.

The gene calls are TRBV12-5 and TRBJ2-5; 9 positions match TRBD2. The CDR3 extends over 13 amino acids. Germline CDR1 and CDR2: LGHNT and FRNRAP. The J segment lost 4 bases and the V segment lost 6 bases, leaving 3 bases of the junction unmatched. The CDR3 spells CASGSSGAETQYF. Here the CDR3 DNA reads TGTGCTAGTGGCTCTAGCGGGGCAGAGACCCAGTACTTC.

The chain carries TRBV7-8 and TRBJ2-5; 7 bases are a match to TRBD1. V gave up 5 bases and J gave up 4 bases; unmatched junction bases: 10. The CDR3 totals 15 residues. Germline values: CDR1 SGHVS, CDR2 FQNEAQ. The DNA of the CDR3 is TGTGCCAGCAGCCCGCGGAACAAGGGGGCAGAGACCCAGTACTTC. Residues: CASSPRNKGAETQYF.

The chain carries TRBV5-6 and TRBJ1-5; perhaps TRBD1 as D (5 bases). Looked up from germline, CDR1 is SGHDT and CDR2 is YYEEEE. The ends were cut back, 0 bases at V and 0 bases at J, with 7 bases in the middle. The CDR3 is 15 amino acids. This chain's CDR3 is CASSLGGYSNQPQHF. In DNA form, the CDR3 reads TGTGCCAGCAGCTTGGGGGGCTATAGCAATCAGCCCCAGCATTTT.

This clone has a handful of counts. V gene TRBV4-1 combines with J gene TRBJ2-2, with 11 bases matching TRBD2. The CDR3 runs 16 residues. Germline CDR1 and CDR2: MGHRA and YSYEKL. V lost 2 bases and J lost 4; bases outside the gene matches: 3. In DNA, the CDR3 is TGCGCCAGCAGCCAACCTAGCGGGGGGCCCACCGGGGAGCTGTTTTTT. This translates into CASSQPSGGPTGELFF.

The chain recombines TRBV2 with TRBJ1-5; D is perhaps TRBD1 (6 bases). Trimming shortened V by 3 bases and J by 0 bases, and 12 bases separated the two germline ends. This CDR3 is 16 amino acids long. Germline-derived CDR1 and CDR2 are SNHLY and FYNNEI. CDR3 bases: TGTGCCAGCAGTGATACGGCGACAGGTAGCAATCAGCCCCAGCATTTT. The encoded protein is CASSDTATGSNQPQHF. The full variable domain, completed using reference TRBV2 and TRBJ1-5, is EPEVTQTPSHQVTQMGQEVILRCVPISNHLYFYWYRQILGQKVEFLVSFYNNEISEKSEIFDDQFSVERPDGSNFTLKIRSTKLEDSAMYFCASSDTATGSNQPQHFGDGTRLSIL.

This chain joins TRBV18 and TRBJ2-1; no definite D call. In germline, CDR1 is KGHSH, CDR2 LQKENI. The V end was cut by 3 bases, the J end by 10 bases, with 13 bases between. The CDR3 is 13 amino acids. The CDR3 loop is CASSPWLVGEQFF. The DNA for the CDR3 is TGTGCCAGCTCACCGTGGCTAGTTGGCGAGCAGTTCTTC.

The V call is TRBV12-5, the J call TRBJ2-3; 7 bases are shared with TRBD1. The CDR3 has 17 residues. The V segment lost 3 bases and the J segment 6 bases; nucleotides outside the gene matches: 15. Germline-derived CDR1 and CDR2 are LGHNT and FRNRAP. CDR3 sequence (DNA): TGTGCTAGTGGTTTCCTCCTCGGACAGGCGATCGGGGATACGCAGTATTTT. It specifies CASGFLLGQAIGDTQYF.